Below are 11 T cell receptor beta chains sequenced from a single sample in a study of shared clonotypes between healthy human individuals. The repertoire was sequenced with immunoSEQ multiplex PCR; TCRdb's copy has only in-frame clones and lacks some. The sample includes some 2.3 million clones, 80% to 95% of them seen just once. The sequenced sample was naive CD4+ T cells from PBMCs. The subset is: CD45RA+ positively selected. The source of these receptors is a man aged 18-30 years in good health. Some clones in this sample may be carry-over from other donors' samples.

V and J are TRBV19 and TRBJ1-5; possibly TRBD1 for D (6 bases). V gave up 7 bases and J gave up 0 bases, with 13 bases separating them. Looked up from germline, CDR1 is LNHDA and CDR2 is SQIVND (reference sequence). The length of the CDR3 is 15 residues. Here the CDR3 reads CASIGGEYSNQPQHF. CDR3 bases: TGTGCCAGTATAGGGGGGGAATATAGCAATCAGCCCCAGCATTTT.

This clone came up once. The rearrangement joins TRBV29-1 to TRBJ2-5, with D possibly being TRBD1 (5 bases). The germline V and J ends were trimmed by 6 bases and 3 bases, with 8 bases remaining between them. Looked up from germline, CDR1 is SQVTM and CDR2 is ANQGSEA. The length of the CDR3 is 11 residues. This CDR3 is CSVNRKETQYF. The CDR3 DNA sequence: TGCAGCGTGAACAGGAAAGAGACCCAGTACTTC.

To note about this clone: This sample includes further DNA sequences coding for the same CDR3. The chain is built from TRBV27 and TRBJ1-1; weak D call: TRBD1 (5 bases). The germline CDR1 and CDR2 sequences are MNHEY and SMNVEV (reference sequence). CDR3 size: 13 residues. Trimming shortened V by 3 bases and J by 1 base, and 6 bases separated the two germline ends. The CDR3 reads CASSFRGNTEAFF. In nucleotides, the CDR3 is TGTGCCAGCAGTTTTAGGGGGAACACTGAAGCTTTCTTT.

Of note for this clone: Additional DNA sequences in this sample encode the identical CDR3. This sequence joins TRBV5-1 and TRBJ2-1, with TRBD2 matching 9 bases. Trimming cost V 2 bases and J 4 bases; bases outside gene matches: 4. Germline CDR1 SGHRS, CDR2 YFSETQ. The CDR3 loop spans 15 amino acids. The CDR3 DNA reads as TGCGCCAGCAGCTTAGGCGGGAGGGGTTACAATGAGCAGTTCTTC. It yields the protein CASSLGGRGYNEQFF.

The CDR3 sequence: CASSLRPVSYNEQFF. The CDR3 nucleotides read TGTGCCAGCAGCCTAAGACCGGTCTCCTACAATGAGCAGTTCTTC. The chain joins TRBV7-9 to TRBJ2-1, with unresolved D. Germline values: CDR1 SEHNR, CDR2 FQNEAQ (reference sequence). CDR3 length: 15 residues. V gave up 5 bases and J gave up 0 bases, with 11 bases separating them.

The DNA for the CDR3 is TGTGCCAGCAGTTACTGGGGACAGGGGCCAAGGGAGACCCAGTACTTC. As protein: CASSYWGQGPRETQYF. V usage is TRBV6-6 and J usage is TRBJ2-5; 10 bases match TRBD1. This CDR3 has 16 residues. CDR1 and CDR2 from the germline V gene are MNHNY and SVGAGI (reference sequence). The V and J ends lost 1 base and 5 bases, in that order; junction bases with no gene match: 7.

This clone was observed once. The V gene is TRBV4-1, the J gene TRBJ2-7; D ambiguous. Trimming removed 0 bases at V and 6 bases at J, with 12 bases between. The CDR3 covers 14 residues. Germline CDR1 and CDR2: MGHRA and YSYEKL. The CDR3 region is CASSQDTRWSEQYF. The CDR3 region has the DNA TGCGCCAGCAGCCAAGATACCAGGTGGAGCGAGCAGTACTTC.

This clone was recorded only once. The V gene is TRBV28, the J gene TRBJ1-6, with D perhaps matching TRBD1 (5 bases). The CDR3 length is 16 residues. Between the trimmed V and J ends, which lost 7 bases and 0 bases, there was a span of 13 bases. The V gene's germline CDR1 is MDHEN and CDR2 SYDVKM. The CDR3 DNA reads TGTGCCAGCACCAGCGGGGGACGCTCCTATAATTCACCCCTCCACTTT. Encoded protein: CASTSGGRSYNSPLHF.

The rearrangement uses TRBV7-2 and TRBJ2-5; 13 positions match TRBD2. The CDR3 totals 16 residues. CDR1 and CDR2 from the germline V gene are SGHTA and FQGNSA. V was pared by 2 bases and J by 5 bases, with 5 bases of the junction left unmatched. CDR3 bases: TGTGCCAGCAGCTTACGTGGACTAGCGGGAGTGGAGACCCAGTACTTC. Translated, it gives CASSLRGLAGVETQYF.

The chain has TRBV29-1 and TRBJ2-2; D gene unclear. This CDR3 has 14 residues. Trimming took 6 bases from V and 1 from J, leaving 12 bases between them. CDR1 is SQVTM, CDR2 ANQGSEA, per germline. CDR3 nucleotides: TGCAGCGTGACGGGTCCCGGGAACACCGGGGAGCTGTTTTTT. Its translation: CSVTGPGNTGELFF.

The rearrangement links TRBV5-1 to TRBJ2-7; maybe TRBD1 (6 bases). The CDR3 length is 13 residues. Germline assignment: CDR1 SGHRS and CDR2 YFSETQ. V shed 3 bases and J shed 4 bases, with 11 bases lying between them. The CDR3 protein is CASSYRADYEQYF. The CDR3 DNA reads as TGCGCCAGCAGCTACAGGGCAGATTACGAGCAGTACTTC.